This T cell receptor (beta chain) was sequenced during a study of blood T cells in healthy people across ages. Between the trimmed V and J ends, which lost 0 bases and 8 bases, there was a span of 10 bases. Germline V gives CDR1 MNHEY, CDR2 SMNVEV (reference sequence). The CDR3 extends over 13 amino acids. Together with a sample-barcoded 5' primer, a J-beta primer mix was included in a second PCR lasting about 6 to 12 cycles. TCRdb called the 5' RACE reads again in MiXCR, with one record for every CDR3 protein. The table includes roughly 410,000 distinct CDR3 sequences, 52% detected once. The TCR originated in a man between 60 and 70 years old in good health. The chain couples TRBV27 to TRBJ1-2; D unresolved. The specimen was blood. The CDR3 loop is CASSLSTGWGYTF. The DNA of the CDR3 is TGTGCCAGCAGTTTATCAACGGGGTGGGGCTACACCTTC.